Sequencing of this TCR beta chain was carried out in a study of graft-versus-host responses after intestinal transplantation. General study results and limits: There was an association between peak levels of circulating GvH clones and early post-transplant HvG declines.

This CDR3 comprises 20 residues. Between the trimmed V and J ends, which lost 2 bases and 8 bases, there was a span of 31 bases. Germline loops: CDR1 LGHNA, CDR2 YSLEER. The repertoire was sequenced with immunoSEQ multiplex PCR; TCRdb's copy has only in-frame clones and lacks some. The repertoire holds 15,000 or so clones, with around 77% as singletons. This clone has only one observation. What it recognizes is unknown. The starting material, graft tissue, was processed to release intraepithelial and lamina propria lymphocytes. Sequences were derived from ileum tissue, sampled roughly 28 days after intestinal transplant. The sequence was collected from a human patient who received an intestinal transplant, so some T cells may come from the graft donor. V gene TRBV4-3 combines with J gene TRBJ2-1, with D maybe TRBD2 (5 bases). CDR3 loop: CASSQSYGRRVVGDSYEQFF. The CDR3 nucleotides read TGCGCCAGCAGCCAATCTTATGGCCGGCGCGTTGTCGGGGATAGTTATGAGCAGTTCTTC.